The TCR beta chain described here comes from a study of T cells in Graves' hyperthyroidism and ophthalmopathy. Study-wide results and limits: With a median lead of around 6.7 months before onset, the model predicted ophthalmopathy. Most clonotypes that expanded in the thyroid above 0.001 also showed up in blood.

This CDR3 is 15 amino acids long. After removal of 3 bases from V and 7 bases from J, the junction contained 8 bases not matched to a gene. From germline, CDR1 is LGHDT and CDR2 YNNKEL (reference sequence). Turning to this clonotype: Antigen: not known.

Graves' hyperthyroidism without ophthalmopathy progression within 18 months was termed stable. On the basis of clinical symptoms, serum thyroxine and TRAb, thyroid ultrasound and orbital computed tomography, diagnoses were made. Amplification of TCR beta CDR3 regions used RNA as the template. Using the HTBI primer set, a first-round RT-PCR was run on the TCR CDR3. MiXCR, applied by TCRdb to the multiplex PCR reads, yields one record per CDR3 protein. Of over 300,000 distinct CDR3 sequences listed, approximately 15% are singletons. Sequences were obtained from blood. The clonotype comes from a woman aged 60-75 years with Graves' hyperthyroidism. The chain is built from TRBV3-1 and TRBJ1-5, with TRBD1 matching 8 bases. CDR3 sequence reads: CASSHRTGWDQPQHF. The CDR3, as DNA: TGTGCCAGCAGCCATAGGACAGGGTGGGACCAGCCCCAGCATTTT.